This T cell receptor beta chain emerged from a study of response to subunit inactivated influenza vaccine listed by TCRdb under 2018. About the investigation overall: Deep quantitative profiling of the T cell receptor repertoire was used in the study to follow responses to a trivalent subunit inactivated influenza vaccine.

Library creation used RT-PCR. Sequencer: Illumina HiSeq 2500. The public reads were run again by TCRdb, first through fastp at Q25 and then through MiXCR, and only productive beta chains were kept. Entries are consolidated by CDR3 protein sequence, retaining the most common genes and DNA. The sample records almost 600,000 distinct CDR3 sequences, about 14% of which are singletons. Clones ranked in the top ten supply over 8.5% of the sample. This clonotype was found a few times. The antigen this receptor binds is unknown. No qualities accompany the bases; no much larger clone lies one base away. Broad study findings and their caveats: The authors proposed that each seasonal influenza vaccination may bring in only a limited number of new T cells.

CDR1 and CDR2, looked up from the germline V gene, are SGHTA and FQGNSA. V was cut back by 3 bases and J by 8 bases, leaving a gap of 17 bases between them. The CDR3, cysteine through phenylalanine, is 15 amino acids long. Only CDR3 DNA remains: 45 bases, in frame from the first base. The rearranged chain carries TRBV7-2 and TRBJ2-1; a tentative D call is TRBD2 (7 bases match). The sequence was collected from a man in his forties or fifties who received an inactivated influenza vaccine. Donor details come from another sample of the same person, matched by shared clones. The sample was PBMCs from blood, taken roughly 12 days after vaccination. In nucleotides, the sequence is TGTGCCAGCAGCTTGACTAGCATAGAGGGGGATGAGCAGTTCTTC. This codes for CASSLTSIEGDEQFF.